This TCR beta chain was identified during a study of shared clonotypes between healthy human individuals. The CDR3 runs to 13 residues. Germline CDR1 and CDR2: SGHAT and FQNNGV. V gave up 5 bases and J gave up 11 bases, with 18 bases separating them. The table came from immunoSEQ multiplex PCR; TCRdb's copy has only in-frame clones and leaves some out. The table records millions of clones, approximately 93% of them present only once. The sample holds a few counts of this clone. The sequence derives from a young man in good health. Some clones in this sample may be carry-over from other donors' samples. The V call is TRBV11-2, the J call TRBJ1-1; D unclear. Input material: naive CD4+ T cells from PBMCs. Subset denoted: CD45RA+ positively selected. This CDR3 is CASSPFPEASAFF. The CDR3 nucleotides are TGTGCCAGCAGCCCTTTTCCCGAGGCTTCGGCTTTCTTT.